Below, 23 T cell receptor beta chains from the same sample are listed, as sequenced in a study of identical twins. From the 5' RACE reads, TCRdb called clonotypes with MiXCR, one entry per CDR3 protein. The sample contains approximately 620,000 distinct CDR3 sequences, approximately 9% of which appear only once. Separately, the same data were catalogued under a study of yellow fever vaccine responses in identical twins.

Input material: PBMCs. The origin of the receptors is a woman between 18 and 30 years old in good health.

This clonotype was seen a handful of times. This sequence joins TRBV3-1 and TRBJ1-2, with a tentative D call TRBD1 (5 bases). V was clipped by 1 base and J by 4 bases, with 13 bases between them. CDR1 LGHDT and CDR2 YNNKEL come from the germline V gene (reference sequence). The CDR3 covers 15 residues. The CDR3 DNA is TGTGCCAGCAGCCAAGGGGTAAGGGGCCCCTATGGCTACACCTTC. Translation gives CASSQGVRGPYGYTF. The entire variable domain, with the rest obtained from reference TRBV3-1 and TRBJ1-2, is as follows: DTAVSQTPKYLVTQMGNDKSIKCEQNLGHDTMYWYKQDSKKFLKIMFSYNNKELIINETVPNRFSPKSPDKAHLNLHINSLELGDSAVYFCASSQGVRGPYGYTFGSGTRLTVV.

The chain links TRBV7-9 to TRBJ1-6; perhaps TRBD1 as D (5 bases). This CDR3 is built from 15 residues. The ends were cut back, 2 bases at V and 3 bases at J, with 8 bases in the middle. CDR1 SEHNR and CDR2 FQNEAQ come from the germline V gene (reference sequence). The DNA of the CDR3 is TGTGCCAGCAGCTTACAGGGACTCTATAATTCACCCCTCCACTTT. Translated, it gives CASSLQGLYNSPLHF.

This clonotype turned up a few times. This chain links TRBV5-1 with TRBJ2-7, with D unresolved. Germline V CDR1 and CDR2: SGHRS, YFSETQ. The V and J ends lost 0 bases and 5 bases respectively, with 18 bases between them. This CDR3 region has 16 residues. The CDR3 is CASSLGFGPPGDEQYF. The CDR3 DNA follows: TGCGCCAGCAGCTTGGGATTCGGGCCCCCCGGCGACGAGCAGTACTTC.

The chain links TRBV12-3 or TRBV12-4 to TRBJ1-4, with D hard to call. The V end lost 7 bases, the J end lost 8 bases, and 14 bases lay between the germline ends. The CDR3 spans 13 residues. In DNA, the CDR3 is TGTGCCAGCAACCATCGGGAAGGAGAAAAACTGTTTTTT. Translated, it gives CASNHREGEKLFF.

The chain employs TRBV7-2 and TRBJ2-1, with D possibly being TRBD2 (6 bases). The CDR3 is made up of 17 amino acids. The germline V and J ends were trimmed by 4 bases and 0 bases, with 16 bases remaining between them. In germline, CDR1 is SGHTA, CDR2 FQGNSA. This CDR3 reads CASSSRRDSSSYNEQFF. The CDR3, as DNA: TGTGCCAGCAGCTCCCGACGGGACTCATCCTCCTACAATGAGCAGTTCTTC.

In DNA form, the CDR3 reads TGTGCCAGCAGCACTCCGGGACAGGGGGCAAGTTACGAGCAGTACTTC. Its translation is CASSTPGQGASYEQYF. The gene calls are TRBV7-2 and TRBJ2-7; 12 bases match TRBD1. V shed 5 bases and J 4 bases; nucleotides not matched to a gene: 9. CDR1 and CDR2 (germline): SGHTA, FQGNSA. The CDR3 is 16 residues long.

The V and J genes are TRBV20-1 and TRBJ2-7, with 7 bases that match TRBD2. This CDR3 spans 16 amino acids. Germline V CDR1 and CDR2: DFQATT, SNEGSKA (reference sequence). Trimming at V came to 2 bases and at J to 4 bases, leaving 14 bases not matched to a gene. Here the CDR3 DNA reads TGCAGTGCTAGATCATGGGGGGAGGGGTTAGGGTACGAGCAGTACTTC. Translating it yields CSARSWGEGLGYEQYF.

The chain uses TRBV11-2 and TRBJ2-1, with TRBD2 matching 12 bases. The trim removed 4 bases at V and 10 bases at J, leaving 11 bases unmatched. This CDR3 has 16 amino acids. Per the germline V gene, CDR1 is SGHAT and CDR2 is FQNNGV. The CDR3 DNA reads TGTGCCAGCAGCTCACACTCTAGCGGGAGGGCCGGGGAGCAGTTCTTC. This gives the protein CASSSHSSGRAGEQFF.

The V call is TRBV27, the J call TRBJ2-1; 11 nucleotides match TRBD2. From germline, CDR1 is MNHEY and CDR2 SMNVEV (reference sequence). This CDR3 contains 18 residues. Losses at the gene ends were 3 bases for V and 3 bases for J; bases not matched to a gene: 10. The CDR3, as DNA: TGTGCCAGCAGTTTTGTGGCTAGCGGGGGGCCCTACTACAATGAGCAGTTCTTC. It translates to CASSFVASGGPYYNEQFF.

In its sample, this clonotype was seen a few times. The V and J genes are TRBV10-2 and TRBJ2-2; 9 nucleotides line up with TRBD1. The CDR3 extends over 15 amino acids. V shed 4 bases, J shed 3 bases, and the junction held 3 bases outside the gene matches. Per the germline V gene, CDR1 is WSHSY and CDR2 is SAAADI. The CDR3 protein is CASSGRDRDTGELFF. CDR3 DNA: TGCGCCAGCAGTGGCCGGGACAGGGACACCGGGGAGCTGTTTTTT.

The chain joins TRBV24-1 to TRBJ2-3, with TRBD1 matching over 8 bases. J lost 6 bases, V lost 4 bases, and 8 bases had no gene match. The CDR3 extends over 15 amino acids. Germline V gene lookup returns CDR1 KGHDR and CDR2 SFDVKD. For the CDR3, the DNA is TGTGCCACCAGTGACCGAGACAGGGGAGTGGATACGCAGTATTTT. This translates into CATSDRDRGVDTQYF.

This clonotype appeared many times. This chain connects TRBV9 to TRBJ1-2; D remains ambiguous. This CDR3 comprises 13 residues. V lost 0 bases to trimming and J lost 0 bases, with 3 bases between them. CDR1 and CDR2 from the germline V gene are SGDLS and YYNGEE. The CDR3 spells CASSVDTNYGYTF. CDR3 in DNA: TGTGCCAGCAGCGTAGACACTAACTATGGCTACACCTTC. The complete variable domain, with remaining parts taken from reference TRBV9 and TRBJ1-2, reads DSGVTQTPKHLITATGQRVTLRCSPRSGDLSVYWYQQSLDQGLQFLIQYYNGEERAKGNILERFSAQQFPDLHSELNLSSLELGDSALYFCASSVDTNYGYTFGSGTRLTVV.

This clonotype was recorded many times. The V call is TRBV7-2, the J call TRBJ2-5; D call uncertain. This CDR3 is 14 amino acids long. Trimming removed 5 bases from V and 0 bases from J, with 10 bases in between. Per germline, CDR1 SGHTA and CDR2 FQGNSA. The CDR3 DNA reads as TGTGCCAGCAGCCCGACTTTGTACCAAGAGACCCAGTACTTC. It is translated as CASSPTLYQETQYF.

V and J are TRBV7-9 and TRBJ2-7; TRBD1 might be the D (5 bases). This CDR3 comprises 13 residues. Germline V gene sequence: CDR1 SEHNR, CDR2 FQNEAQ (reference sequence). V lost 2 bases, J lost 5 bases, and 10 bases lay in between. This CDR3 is CASSLNPQDEQYF. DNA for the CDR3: TGTGCCAGCAGCTTAAACCCACAGGACGAGCAGTACTTC.

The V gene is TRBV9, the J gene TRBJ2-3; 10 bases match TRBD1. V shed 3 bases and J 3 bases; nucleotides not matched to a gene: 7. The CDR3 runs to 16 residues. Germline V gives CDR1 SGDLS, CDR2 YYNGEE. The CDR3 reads CASSAAGQGLTDTQYF. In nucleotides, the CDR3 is TGTGCCAGCAGCGCCGCGGGACAGGGGCTAACAGATACGCAGTATTTT.

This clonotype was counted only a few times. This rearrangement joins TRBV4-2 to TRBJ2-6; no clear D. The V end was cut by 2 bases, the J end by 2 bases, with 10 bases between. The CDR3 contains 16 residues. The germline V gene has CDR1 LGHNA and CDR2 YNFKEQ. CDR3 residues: CASSQPDGTGANVLTF. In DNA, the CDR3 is TGTGCCAGCAGCCAACCAGACGGCACTGGGGCCAACGTCCTGACTTTC.

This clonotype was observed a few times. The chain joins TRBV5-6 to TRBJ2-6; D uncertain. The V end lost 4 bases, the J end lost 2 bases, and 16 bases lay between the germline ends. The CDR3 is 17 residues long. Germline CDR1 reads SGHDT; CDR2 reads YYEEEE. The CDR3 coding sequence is TGTGCCAGCAGCCCCCCATCCCCTCGGGCTGGGGCCAACGTCCTGACTTTC. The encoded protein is CASSPPSPRAGANVLTF.

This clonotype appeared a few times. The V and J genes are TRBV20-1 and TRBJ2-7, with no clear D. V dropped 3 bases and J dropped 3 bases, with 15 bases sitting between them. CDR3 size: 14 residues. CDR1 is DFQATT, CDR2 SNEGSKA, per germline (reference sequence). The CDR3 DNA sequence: TGCAGTGCTAGGTGGGGTTCAGAGATCTACGAGCAGTACTTC. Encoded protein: CSARWGSEIYEQYF.

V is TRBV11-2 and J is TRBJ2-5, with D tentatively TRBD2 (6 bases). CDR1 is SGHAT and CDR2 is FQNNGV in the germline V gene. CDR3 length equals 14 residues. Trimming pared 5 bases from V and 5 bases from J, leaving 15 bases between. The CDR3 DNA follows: TGTGCCAGCAGCGCCGGAGGGGTCGGGGAGACCCAGTACTTC. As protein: CASSAGGVGETQYF.

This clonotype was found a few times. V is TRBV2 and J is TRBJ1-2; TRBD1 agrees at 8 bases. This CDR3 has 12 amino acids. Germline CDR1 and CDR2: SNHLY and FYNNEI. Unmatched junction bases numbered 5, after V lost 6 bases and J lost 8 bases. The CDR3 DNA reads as TGTGCCAGCAGGGAGACAGGGGAAGGCTACACCTTC. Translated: CASRETGEGYTF.

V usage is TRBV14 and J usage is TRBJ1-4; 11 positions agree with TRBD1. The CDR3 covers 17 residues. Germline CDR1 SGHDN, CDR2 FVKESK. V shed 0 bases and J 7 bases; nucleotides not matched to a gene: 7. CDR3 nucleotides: TGTGCCAGCAGCCAAGATTTCGGACAGGGGGCTTTTGAAAAACTGTTTTTT. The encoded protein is CASSQDFGQGAFEKLFF.

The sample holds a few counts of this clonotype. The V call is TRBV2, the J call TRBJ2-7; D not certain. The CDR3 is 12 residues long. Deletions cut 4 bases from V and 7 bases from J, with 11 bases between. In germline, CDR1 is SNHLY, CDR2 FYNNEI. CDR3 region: CASSANRYEQYF. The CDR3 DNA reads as TGTGCCAGCAGTGCCAACAGATATGAGCAGTACTTC.

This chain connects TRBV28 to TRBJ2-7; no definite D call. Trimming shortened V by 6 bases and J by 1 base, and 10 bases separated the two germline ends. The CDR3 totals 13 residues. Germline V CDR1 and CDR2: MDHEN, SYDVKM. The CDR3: CASSRRLSYEQYF. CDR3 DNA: TGTGCCAGCAGCCGCCGACTGTCCTACGAGCAGTACTTC.